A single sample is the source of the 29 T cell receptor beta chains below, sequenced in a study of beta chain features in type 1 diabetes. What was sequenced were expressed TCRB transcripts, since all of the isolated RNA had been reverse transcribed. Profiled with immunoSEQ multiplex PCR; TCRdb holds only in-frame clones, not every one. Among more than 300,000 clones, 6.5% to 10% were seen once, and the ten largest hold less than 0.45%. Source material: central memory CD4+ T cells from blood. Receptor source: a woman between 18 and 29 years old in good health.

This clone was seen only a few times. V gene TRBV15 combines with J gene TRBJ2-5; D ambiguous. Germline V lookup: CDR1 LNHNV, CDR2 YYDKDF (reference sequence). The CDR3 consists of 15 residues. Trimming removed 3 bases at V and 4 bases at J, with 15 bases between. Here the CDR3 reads CATSRGFDMRETQYF. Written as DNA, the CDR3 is TGTGCCACCAGCAGGGGGTTCGACATGCGAGAGACCCAGTACTTC.

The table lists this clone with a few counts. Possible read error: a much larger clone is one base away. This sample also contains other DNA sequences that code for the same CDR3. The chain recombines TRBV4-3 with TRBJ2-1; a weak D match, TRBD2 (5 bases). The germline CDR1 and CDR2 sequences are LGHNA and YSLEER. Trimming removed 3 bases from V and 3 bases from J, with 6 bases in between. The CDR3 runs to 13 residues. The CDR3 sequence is CASSQDFYNEQFF. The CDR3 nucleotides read TGCGCCAGCAGCCAGGACTTCTACAATGAGCAGTTCTTC.

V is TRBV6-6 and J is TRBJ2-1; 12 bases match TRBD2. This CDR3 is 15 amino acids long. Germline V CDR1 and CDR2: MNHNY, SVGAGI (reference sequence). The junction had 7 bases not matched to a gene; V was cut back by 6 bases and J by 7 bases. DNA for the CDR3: TGTGCCAGCAGCGCACTAGCGGGAGGTGGAAATGAGCAGTTCTTC. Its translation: CASSALAGGGNEQFF.

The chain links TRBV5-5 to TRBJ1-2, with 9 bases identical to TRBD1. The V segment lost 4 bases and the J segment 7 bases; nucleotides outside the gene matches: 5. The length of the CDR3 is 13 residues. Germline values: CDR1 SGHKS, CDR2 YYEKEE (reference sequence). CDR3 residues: CASSLQGASGYTF. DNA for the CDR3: TGTGCCAGCAGCCTACAGGGGGCGAGTGGCTACACCTTC.

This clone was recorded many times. The CDR3 here is CASRQNKRGPDTQYF. As DNA, the CDR3 is TGCGCCAGCAGACAGAATAAGCGCGGCCCAGATACGCAGTATTTT. The V and J genes are TRBV4-3 and TRBJ2-3; D not resolved. The CDR3 runs 15 residues. Trimming shortened V by 6 bases and J by 4 bases, and 17 bases separated the two germline ends. Germline-derived CDR1 and CDR2 are LGHNA and YSLEER.

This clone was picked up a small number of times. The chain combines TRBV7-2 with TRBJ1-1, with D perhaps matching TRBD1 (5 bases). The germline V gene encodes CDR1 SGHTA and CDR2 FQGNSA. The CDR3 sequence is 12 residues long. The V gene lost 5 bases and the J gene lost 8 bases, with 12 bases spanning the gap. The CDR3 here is CASSPQGREAFF. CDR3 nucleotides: TGTGCCAGCAGCCCCCAGGGCAGGGAAGCTTTCTTT.

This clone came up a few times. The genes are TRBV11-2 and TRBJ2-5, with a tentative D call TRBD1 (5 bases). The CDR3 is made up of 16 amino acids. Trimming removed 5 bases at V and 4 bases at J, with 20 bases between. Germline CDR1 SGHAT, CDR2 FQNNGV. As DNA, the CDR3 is TGTGCCAGCAGCGGGCAGGGAATGCCCTGGGGAGAGACCCAGTACTTC. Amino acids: CASSGQGMPWGETQYF. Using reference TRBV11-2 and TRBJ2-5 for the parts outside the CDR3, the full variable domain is EAGVAQSPRYKIIEKRQSVAFWCNPISGHATLYWYQQILGQGPKLLIQFQNNGVVDDSQLPKDRFSAERLKGVDSTLKIQPAKLEDSAVYLCASSGQGMPWGETQYFGPGTRLLVL.

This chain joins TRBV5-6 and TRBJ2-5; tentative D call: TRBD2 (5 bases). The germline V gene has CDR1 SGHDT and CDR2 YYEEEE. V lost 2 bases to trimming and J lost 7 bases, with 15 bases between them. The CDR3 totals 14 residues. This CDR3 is CASSFGHREGTQYF. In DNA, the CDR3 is TGTGCCAGCAGCTTCGGTCATCGGGAAGGGACCCAGTACTTC.

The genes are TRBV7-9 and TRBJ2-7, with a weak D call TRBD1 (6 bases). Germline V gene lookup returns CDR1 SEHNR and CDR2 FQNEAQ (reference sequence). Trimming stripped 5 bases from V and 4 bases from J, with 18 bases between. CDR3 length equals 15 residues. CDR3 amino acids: CASSQQWGHSYEQYF. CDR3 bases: TGTGCCAGCAGCCAACAGTGGGGACATTCTTACGAGCAGTACTTC.

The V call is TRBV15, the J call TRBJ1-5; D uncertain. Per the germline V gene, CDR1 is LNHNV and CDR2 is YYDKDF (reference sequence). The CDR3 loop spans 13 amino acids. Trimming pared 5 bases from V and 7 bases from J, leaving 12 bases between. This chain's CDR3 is CATSETLWQPQHF. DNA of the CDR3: TGTGCCACCAGCGAGACCTTGTGGCAGCCCCAGCATTTT.

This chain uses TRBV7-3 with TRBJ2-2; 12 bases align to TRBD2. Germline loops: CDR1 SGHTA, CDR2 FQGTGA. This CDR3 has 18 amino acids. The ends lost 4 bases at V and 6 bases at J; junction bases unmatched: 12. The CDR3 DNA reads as TGTGCCAGCAGCTCACGGGCTAGCGGGAGGGGAAATGCCGGGGAGCTGTTTTTT. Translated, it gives CASSSRASGRGNAGELFF.

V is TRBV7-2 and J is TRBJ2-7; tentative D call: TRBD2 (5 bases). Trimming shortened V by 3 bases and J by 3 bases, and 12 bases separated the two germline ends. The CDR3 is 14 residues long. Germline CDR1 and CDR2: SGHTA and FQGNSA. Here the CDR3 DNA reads TGTGCCAGCAGCTTGGAGACTAAACGCTACGAGCAGTACTTC. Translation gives CASSLETKRYEQYF.

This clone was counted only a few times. The CDR3: CSGHRGGNTEAFF. The CDR3 DNA reads TGCAGCGGGCACAGGGGGGGGAACACTGAAGCTTTCTTT. The chain has TRBV29-1 and TRBJ1-1; 8 nucleotides agree with TRBD1. CDR3 length: 13 amino acids. With 7 bases clipped from V and 1 base from J, the junction kept 5 bases outside the gene matches. Germline-derived CDR1 and CDR2 are SQVTM and ANQGSEA. The full variable domain, with the rest looked up from reference TRBV29-1 and TRBJ1-1, is SAVISQKPSRDICQRGTSLTIQCQVDSQVTMMFWYRQQPGQSLTLIATANQGSEATYESGFVIDKFPISRPNLTFSTLTVSNMSPEDSSIYLCSGHRGGNTEAFFGQGTRLTVV.

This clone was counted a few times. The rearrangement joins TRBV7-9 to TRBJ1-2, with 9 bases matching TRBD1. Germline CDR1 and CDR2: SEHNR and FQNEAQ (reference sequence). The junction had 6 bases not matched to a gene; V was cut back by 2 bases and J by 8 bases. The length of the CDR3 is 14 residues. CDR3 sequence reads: CASSLSGDRVGYTF. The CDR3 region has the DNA TGTGCCAGCAGCTTAAGTGGGGACAGGGTCGGCTACACCTTC.

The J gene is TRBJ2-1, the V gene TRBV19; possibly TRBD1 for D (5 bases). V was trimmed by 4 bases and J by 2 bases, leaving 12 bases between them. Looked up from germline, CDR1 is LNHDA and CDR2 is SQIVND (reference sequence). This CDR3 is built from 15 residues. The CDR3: CASSRGRVPYNEQFF. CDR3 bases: TGTGCCAGTAGTAGGGGCAGGGTTCCCTACAATGAGCAGTTCTTC.

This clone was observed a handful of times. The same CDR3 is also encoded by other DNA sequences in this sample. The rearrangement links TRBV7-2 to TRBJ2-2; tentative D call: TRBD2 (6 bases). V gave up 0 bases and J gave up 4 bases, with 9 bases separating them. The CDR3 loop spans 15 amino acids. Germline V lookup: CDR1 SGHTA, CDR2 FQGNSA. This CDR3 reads CASSLATGGTGELFF. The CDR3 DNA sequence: TGTGCCAGCAGCTTAGCGACCGGGGGCACCGGGGAGCTGTTTTTT.

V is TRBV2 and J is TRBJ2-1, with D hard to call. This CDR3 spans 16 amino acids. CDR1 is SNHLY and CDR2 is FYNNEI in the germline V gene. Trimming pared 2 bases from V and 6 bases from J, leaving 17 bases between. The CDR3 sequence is CASSEKGGSGSNEQFF. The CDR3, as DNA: TGTGCCAGCAGTGAAAAGGGTGGTAGTGGAAGCAATGAGCAGTTCTTC.

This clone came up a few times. CDR3 residues: CASSLQRNPYEQYF. In DNA, the CDR3 is TGTGCCAGCAGCTTACAGCGGAATCCCTACGAGCAGTACTTC. The chain carries TRBV5-6 and TRBJ2-7, with a tentative D call TRBD2 (5 bases). The CDR3 runs to 14 residues. Looked up from germline, CDR1 is SGHDT and CDR2 is YYEEEE. Trimming shortened V by 2 bases and J by 2 bases, and 11 bases separated the two germline ends. Full variable domain (missing parts from reference TRBV5-6 and TRBJ2-7): DAGVTQSPTHLIKTRGQQVTLRCSPKSGHDTVSWYQQALGQGPQFIFQYYEEEERQRGNFPDRFSGHQFPNYSSELNVNALLLGDSALYLCASSLQRNPYEQYFGPGTRLTVT.

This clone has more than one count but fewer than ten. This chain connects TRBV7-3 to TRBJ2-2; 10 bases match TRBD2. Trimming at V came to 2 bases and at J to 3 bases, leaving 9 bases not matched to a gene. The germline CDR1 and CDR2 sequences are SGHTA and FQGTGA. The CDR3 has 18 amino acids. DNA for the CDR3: TGTGCCAGCAGCTTACAAGCGGGAGGGCCAGAGTACACCGGGGAGCTGTTTTTT. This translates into CASSLQAGGPEYTGELFF.

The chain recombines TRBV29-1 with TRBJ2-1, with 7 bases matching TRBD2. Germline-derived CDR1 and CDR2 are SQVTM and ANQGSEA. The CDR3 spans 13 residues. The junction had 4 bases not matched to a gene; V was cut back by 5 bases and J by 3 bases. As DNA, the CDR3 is TGCAGCGTTACCAGCGGGAACTACAATGAGCAGTTCTTC. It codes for CSVTSGNYNEQFF.

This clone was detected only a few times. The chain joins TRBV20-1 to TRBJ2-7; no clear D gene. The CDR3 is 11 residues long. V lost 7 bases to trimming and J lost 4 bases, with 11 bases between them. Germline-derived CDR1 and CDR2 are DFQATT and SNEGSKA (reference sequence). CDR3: CSVVRNYEQYF. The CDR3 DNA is TGCAGTGTTGTAAGAAATTACGAGCAGTACTTC.

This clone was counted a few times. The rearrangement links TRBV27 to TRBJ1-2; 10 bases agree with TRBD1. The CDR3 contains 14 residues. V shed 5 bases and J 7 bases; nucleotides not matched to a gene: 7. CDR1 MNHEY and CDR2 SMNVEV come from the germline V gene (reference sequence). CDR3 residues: CASSRLGTGAGYTF. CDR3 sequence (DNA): TGTGCCAGCAGTCGACTGGGGACAGGGGCTGGCTACACCTTC.

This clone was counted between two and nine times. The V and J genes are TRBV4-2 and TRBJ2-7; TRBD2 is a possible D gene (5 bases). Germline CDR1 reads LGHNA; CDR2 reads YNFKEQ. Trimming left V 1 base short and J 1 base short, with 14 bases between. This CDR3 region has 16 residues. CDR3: CASSQGNTRWSYEQYF. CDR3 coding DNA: TGTGCCAGCAGCCAAGGAAACACTAGATGGTCCTACGAGCAGTACTTC.

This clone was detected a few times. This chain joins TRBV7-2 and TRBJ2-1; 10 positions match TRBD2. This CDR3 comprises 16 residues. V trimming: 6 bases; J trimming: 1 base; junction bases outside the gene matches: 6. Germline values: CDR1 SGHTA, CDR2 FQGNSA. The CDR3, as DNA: TGTGCCAGCAGGCAACCGGGACTAGCGTCCTACAATGAGCAGTTCTTC. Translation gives CASRQPGLASYNEQFF.

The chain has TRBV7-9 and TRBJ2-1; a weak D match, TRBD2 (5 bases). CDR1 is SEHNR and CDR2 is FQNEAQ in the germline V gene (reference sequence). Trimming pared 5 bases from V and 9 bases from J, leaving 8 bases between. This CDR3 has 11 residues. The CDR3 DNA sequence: TGTGCCAGCAGCAGAGGACTTGAGCAGTTCTTC. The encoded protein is CASSRGLEQFF.

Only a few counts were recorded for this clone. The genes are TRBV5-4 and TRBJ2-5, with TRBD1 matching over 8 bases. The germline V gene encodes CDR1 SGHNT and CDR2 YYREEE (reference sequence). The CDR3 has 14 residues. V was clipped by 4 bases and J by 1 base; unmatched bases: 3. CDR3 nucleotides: TGTGCCAGCAGCCCGGGACAGGTCCAAGAGACCCAGTACTTC. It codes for CASSPGQVQETQYF.

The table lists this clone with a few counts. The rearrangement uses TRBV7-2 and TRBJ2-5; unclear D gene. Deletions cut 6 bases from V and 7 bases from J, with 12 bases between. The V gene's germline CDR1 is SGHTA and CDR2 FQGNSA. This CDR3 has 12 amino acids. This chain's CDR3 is CASSLMIGTQYF. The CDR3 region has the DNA TGTGCCAGCAGTCTGATGATCGGGACCCAGTACTTC.

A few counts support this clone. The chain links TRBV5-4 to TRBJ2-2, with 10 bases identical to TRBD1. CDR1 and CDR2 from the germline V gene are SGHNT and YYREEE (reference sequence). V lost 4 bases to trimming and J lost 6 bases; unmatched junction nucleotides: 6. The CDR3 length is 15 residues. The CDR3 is CASSRRDRGSGELFF. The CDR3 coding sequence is TGTGCCAGCAGCCGCCGGGACAGGGGATCCGGGGAGCTGTTTTTT.

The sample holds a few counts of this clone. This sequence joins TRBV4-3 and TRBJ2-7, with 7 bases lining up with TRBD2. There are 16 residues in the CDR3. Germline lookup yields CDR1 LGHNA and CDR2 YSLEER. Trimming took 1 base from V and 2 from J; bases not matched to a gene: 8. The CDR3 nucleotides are TGCGCCAGCAGCCAAGCTACAACTAGCGTGGCCTACGAGCAGTACTTC. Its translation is CASSQATTSVAYEQYF.